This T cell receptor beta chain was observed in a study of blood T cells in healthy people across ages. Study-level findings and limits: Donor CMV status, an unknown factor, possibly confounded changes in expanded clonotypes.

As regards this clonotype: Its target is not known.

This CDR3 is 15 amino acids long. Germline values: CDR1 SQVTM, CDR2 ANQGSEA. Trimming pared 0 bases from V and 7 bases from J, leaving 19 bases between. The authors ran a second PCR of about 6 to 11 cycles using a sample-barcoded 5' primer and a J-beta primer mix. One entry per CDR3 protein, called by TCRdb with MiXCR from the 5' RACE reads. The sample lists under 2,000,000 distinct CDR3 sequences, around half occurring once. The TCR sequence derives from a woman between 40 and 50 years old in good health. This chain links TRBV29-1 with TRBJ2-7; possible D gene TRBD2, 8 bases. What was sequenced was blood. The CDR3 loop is CSVEDPGGGPGEQYF. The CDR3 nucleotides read TGCAGCGTTGAAGATCCGGGAGGGGGCCCGGGGGAGCAGTACTTC.